This T cell receptor beta chain emerged from a study of cytomegalovirus exposure and HLA in healthy donors. Primers for the PCR totalled 60 Vbeta and 13 Jbeta. Repertoires were generated with immunoSEQ multiplex PCR, while TCRdb's copy carries only in-frame clones and drops some. The sample shows roughly 120,000 clones, roughly 70% of them seen only once. Donors consisted of healthy bone marrow donors. General study points: Later analysis associated a missense DCLRE1C variant with TCR beta V- and J-gene trimming.

There are a few counts of this clone. The antigen remains undetermined. J was trimmed by 2 bases and V by 6 bases; bases with no gene match: 11. The CDR3 extends over 16 amino acids. Germline assignment: CDR1 LGHNA and CDR2 YSLEER. This sequence originates from a woman between 45 and 65 years old in good health and CMV-seropositive. The chain links TRBV4-3 to TRBJ2-3; 7 nucleotides align to TRBD2. The sequenced sample was PBMCs. The DNA of the CDR3 is TGCGCCAGCAGTACGTCCCCAGCGGGAATCACAGATACGCAGTATTTT. Its protein is CASSTSPAGITDTQYF.